This T cell receptor beta chain was captured in a study of identifying expanded T cells in peripheral blood. Produced via immunoSEQ multiplex PCR; TCRdb's table is partial and in-frame only. The repertoire has around 100,000 clones, around 88% of them found once; the top ten carry 16%. No infections or other immune events were documented during collection. The CDR3 covers 14 residues. Deletions cut 7 bases from V and 4 bases from J, with 16 bases between. CDR1 and CDR2 from the germline V gene are SNHLY and FYNNEI. Study-wide findings and caveats: Two-week clone count variance significantly increased as total template count grew. Differentially abundant clones: around 1.2 between replicates, 16.4 at roughly 2 weeks, approximately 19 at four.

About this clone itself: Its specificity is unknown.

The V gene is TRBV2, the J gene TRBJ1-2; D possibly corresponds to TRBD1 (5 bases). The origin of this receptor is a person between 18 and 75 years old in good health. Sample: blood. The CDR3 loop reads CASIGTINSYGYTF. CDR3 nucleotide sequence: TGTGCCAGCATCGGGACGATTAATTCCTATGGCTACACCTTC.